Below, one T cell receptor (beta chain) is given with its context. Its antigen is unknown. Those who donated were healthy bone marrow donors. The data stem from a study of cytomegalovirus exposure and HLA in healthy donors. Whole-study results and caveats: Later work showed greater clonal expansion in HLA-associated TCR beta chains than in equally common others. In a later analysis, a missense DCLRE1C variant was linked to TCR beta V- and J-gene trimming. The HLA-A and HLA-B alleles of most subjects were reportedly predicted accurately from TCR beta sequences.

Use of 60 Vbeta and 13 Jbeta primers characterized the PCR. Sequencing was performed with immunoSEQ multiplex PCR; in TCRdb, only in-frame clones are kept and a portion is missing. In the table there are about 100,000 clones, roughly 9.1% of which are singletons. Sequencing was carried out using PBMCs. The sequence came from a man in his forties in good health and CMV-seropositive.

The CDR3 spells CASSTPAGYGQPQHF. The CDR3 DNA follows: TGTGCCAGTAGTACCCCAGCAGGGTATGGTCAGCCCCAGCATTTT. This chain joins TRBV19 and TRBJ1-5; possible D gene TRBD1, 5 bases. The CDR3 covers 15 residues. V lost 4 bases, J lost 6 bases, and 16 bases lay in between. Germline CDR1 LNHDA, CDR2 SQIVND (reference sequence).